These T cell receptor beta chains were read from a single sample in a study of blood T cell repertoires in COVID-19. The assay was immunoSEQ multiplex PCR, and TCRdb's table has in-frame clones only and misses some. Among 300,000 to 350,000 clones listed, over 80% were seen once. Sample: peripheral blood. These receptors were collected from a man aged 30 to 45 with COVID-19, enrolled during active disease. Each CDR3 is given with its conserved first and last residue. D genes are given only for firm matches. Clone size is not always given. Where it is, it says once, few, many or a class for expanded clones.

-	-	TRBV6-2/TRBV6-3	TRBJ1-1	TGTGCCAGCAGTTCGGAGATTCGGGCTGAAGCTTTCTTT	CASSSEIRAEAFF
-	-	TRBV15	TRBJ2-7	TGTGCCACCAGCAAAGAGGGCGGAGGGCAGTACTTC	CATSKEGGGQYF
-	-	TRBV7-2	TRBJ1-6	TGTGCCAGCAGCTTATTAGGGACACCCGGTTTGGCTTCACCCCTCCACTTT	CASSLLGTPGLASPLHF
few	-	TRBV7-9	TRBJ2-2	TGTGCCAGCAGCTTGCTCACACTAGACACCGGGGAGCTGTTTTTT	CASSLLTLDTGELFF
few	-	TRBV6-2/TRBV6-3	TRBJ2-5	TGTGCCAGCAGTACCGAACTAGCTACACAAGAGACCCAGTACTTC	CASSTELATQETQYF
few	-	TRBV7-2	TRBJ1-5	TGTGCCAGCAGCTTAGCACTCTTTGGCAATCAGCCCCAGCATTTT	CASSLALFGNQPQHF
-	-	TRBV11-3	TRBJ2-1	TGTGCCAGCAGCTTTAAAAAGGGTCCTCAGGGTTACAATGAGCAGTTCTTC	CASSFKKGPQGYNEQFF
-	TRBD1	TRBV11-3	TRBJ2-5	TGTGCCAGCAGCACCGGGACAGGGGGCCCAGAGACCCAGTACTTC	CASSTGTGGPETQYF
-	TRBD1	TRBV24-1	TRBJ1-1	TGTGCCACCAGTGAAACCGGGACAGGGGGCACTGAAGCTTTCTTT	CATSETGTGGTEAFF
-	TRBD1	TRBV5-1	TRBJ2-7	TGCGCCAGCAGCCCGTGGACAGGAACCTCCTACGAGCAGTACTTC	CASSPWTGTSYEQYF
once	-	TRBV28	TRBJ2-7	TGTGCCAGCAGTCCACAGAGTGGGGCGGCAGGTTTGGGATACGAGCAGTACTTC	CASSPQSGAAGLGYEQYF
-	-	TRBV3-1/TRBV3-2	TRBJ2-3	TGTGCCAGCAATCGAGTGGGCACAGATACGCAGTATTTT	CASNRVGTDTQYF
-	-	TRBV7-3	TRBJ1-6	TGTGCCAGCAGCCTGACAGGAGACTCCTATAATTCACCCCTCCACTTT	CASSLTGDSYNSPLHF
-	TRBD2	TRBV7-6	TRBJ2-1	TGTGCCAGCAGCCCCGCCTCCGCTAGCGGGAGGTTTTACAATGAGCAGTTCTTC	CASSPASASGRFYNEQFF
-	-	TRBV6-5	TRBJ2-1	TGTGCCAGCAGTTACGGCAGGTCCTACAATGAGCAGTTCTTC	CASSYGRSYNEQFF
-	-	TRBV4-3	TRBJ2-2	TGCGCCAGCAGCCAAGATTTGAGGAGCACCGGGGAGCTGTTTTTT	CASSQDLRSTGELFF
-	-	TRBV4-1	TRBJ2-5	TGCGCCAGCAGGGGCGGGCCTCAAGAGACCCAGTACTTC	CASRGGPQETQYF
few	-	TRBV7-2	TRBJ2-7	TGTGCCAGCAGCTTAGAAGAGGGAGAGCAGTACTTC	CASSLEEGEQYF